These T cell receptor beta chains were read from a single sample in a study of beta chain features in type 1 diabetes. Only in-frame clones appear in the TCRdb table, and some are missing; sequencing was by immunoSEQ multiplex PCR. The sample shows about 220,000 clones, under 13% of them seen only once. Sequenced input: central memory CD4+ T cells from blood. The receptors here all came from a man aged 18 to 29 in good health. The CDR3 runs from the conserved cysteine through the conserved F or W. A D gene is named only where the DNA matches it firmly. A clone size is listed for some rows: how often the clone was seen (once, few, many), or a class if it is expanded.

d_gene	v_gene	abundance	j_gene	CDR3nt	CDR3aa
-	TRBV29-1	few	TRBJ2-7	TGCAGCGCCGGGGGTCTCCACCTGTCCTACGAGCAGTACTTC	CSAGGLHLSYEQYF
-	TRBV19	many	TRBJ2-5	TGTGCCAGTAGTTCCGACCCTAGCCAAGAGACCCAGTACTTC	CASSSDPSQETQYF
-	TRBV5-6	-	TRBJ2-5	TGTGCCAGCAGCTTCCAGGACCAAGAGACCCAGTACTTC	CASSFQDQETQYF
TRBD2	TRBV6-6	few	TRBJ2-1	TGTGCCAGCATGCGGGAGGGAAATGAGCAGTTCTTC	CASMREGNEQFF
-	TRBV25-1	-	TRBJ1-5	TGTGCCAGCAGTGCGGTGACAGAAAATCAGCCCCAGCATTTT	CASSAVTENQPQHF
TRBD2	TRBV15	many	TRBJ2-7	TGTGCCACCAGCAGAGAGCTCGTCGTGGGAGGGAAATACGAGCAGTACTTC	CATSRELVVGGKYEQYF
TRBD2	TRBV2	-	TRBJ2-3	TGTGCCAGCATTTCGGGGCTAGCGGGAGGGGCAGATACGCAGTATTTT	CASISGLAGGADTQYF
-	TRBV5-6	few	TRBJ2-7	TGTGCCAGCAGCTTGGTTCGTCAAGCCTACGAGCAGTACTTC	CASSLVRQAYEQYF
TRBD1	TRBV30	few	TRBJ1-1	TGTGCCTGGAGTTTTGGACAGGGAGAAGCTTTCTTT	CAWSFGQGEAFF
TRBD2	TRBV2	many	TRBJ2-5	TGTGCCAGCAGTCGGGACTATATACAAGAGACCCAGTACTTC	CASSRDYIQETQYF
-	TRBV11-1	few	TRBJ1-3	TGTGCCAGCAGCATCCGGGGAAACTCTGGAAACACCATATATTTT	CASSIRGNSGNTIYF
-	TRBV7-6	many	TRBJ2-7	TGTGCCAGCAGCTTAGGCCGAGCTTCCTACGAGCAGTACTTC	CASSLGRASYEQYF
-	TRBV2	-	TRBJ2-5	TGTGCCAGCAAGAGGGACGGGGAGACCCAGTACTTC	CASKRDGETQYF
TRBD2	TRBV18	few	TRBJ2-3	TGTGCCAGCTCATCCGTATCTAGCGGGGGCAACACAGATACGCAGTATTTT	CASSSVSSGGNTDTQYF
TRBD2	TRBV5-4	-	TRBJ2-1	TGTGCCAGCAGCTTGGGAGCGGGAGTGTACAATGAGCAGTTCTTC	CASSLGAGVYNEQFF
-	TRBV7-2	few	TRBJ2-2	TGTGCCAGCAGCTTTGGCTCCCACCGAGGCGGGGAGCTGTTTTTT	CASSFGSHRGGELFF
-	TRBV7-9	-	TRBJ1-5	TGTGCCAGCAGCGCAACTGAGGGGCAGCCCCAGCATTTT	CASSATEGQPQHF
-	TRBV28	few	TRBJ2-4	TGTGCCAGCAGTTTTTGGGAGATGAAAAACATTCAGTACTTC	CASSFWEMKNIQYF
TRBD1	TRBV15	-	TRBJ2-6	TGTGCCACCAGCAGAAGGACAGGCACCAACGTCCTGACTTTC	CATSRRTGTNVLTF
-	TRBV4-3	many	TRBJ2-1	TGCGCCAGCAGCCAGATGGTTGTAAATGAGCAGTTCTTC	CASSQMVVNEQFF
-	TRBV28	-	TRBJ2-2	TGTGCCAGCACCCTTGGGGGAAACGGGGAGCTGTTTTTT	CASTLGGNGELFF
TRBD2	TRBV15	few	TRBJ2-7	TGTGCCACCAGCGAGACTAGCGGGAGTCTCTACGAGCAGTACTTC	CATSETSGSLYEQYF
TRBD2	TRBV4-2	-	TRBJ2-1	TGTGCCAGCAGCCAAGCAGGTCTAGCGGGAGACTTTGAGCAGTTCTTC	CASSQAGLAGDFEQFF
-	TRBV18	few	TRBJ2-7	TGTGCCAGCTCACCATCGGCCGCCTTCGAGCAGTACTTC	CASSPSAAFEQYF
TRBD1	TRBV30	-	TRBJ2-5	TGTGCCTGGAACCGGGACAGGGGAGGGACCCAGTACTTC	CAWNRDRGGTQYF
TRBD1	TRBV29-1	-	TRBJ2-7	TGCAGCGTTGAAGAGGAACAGGGGGCTAGGCTTTGGTCCTACGAGCAGTACTTC	CSVEEEQGARLWSYEQYF
TRBD1	TRBV7-2	few	TRBJ2-7	TGTGCCAGCAGCCACCAAACAGGGGCCGGAACCTACGAGCAGTACTTC	CASSHQTGAGTYEQYF
-	TRBV4-1	-	TRBJ2-7	TGCGCCAGCAGCCAAGATGCCGCGACACCCTACGGGCAGTACTTC	CASSQDAATPYGQYF
TRBD1	TRBV28	-	TRBJ2-7	TGTGCCAGCAGTCCTCAACGGACAGGGAGTCTCTACGAGCAGTACTTC	CASSPQRTGSLYEQYF
-	TRBV20-1	-	TRBJ1-1	TGCAGTGCGAGGAACACTGAAGCTTTCTTT	CSARNTEAFF
-	TRBV11-2	-	TRBJ2-5	TGTGCCAGCAGCCCGTTGAGGACTGGCTTATCAGAGACCCAGTACTTC	CASSPLRTGLSETQYF
TRBD1	TRBV6-6	-	TRBJ2-1	TGTGCCAGTAAACAGGGGATGGGCTCCTACAATGAGCAGTTCTTC	CASKQGMGSYNEQFF
-	TRBV4-3	-	TRBJ1-1	TGCGCCAGCAGCCATATACCGTCAGGGAAGTGGGACACTGAAGCTTTCTTT	CASSHIPSGKWDTEAFF
TRBD2	TRBV7-2	few	TRBJ2-3	TGTGCCAGCAGCTTATACAGCGGGAAGACAGATACGCAGTATTTT	CASSLYSGKTDTQYF
-	TRBV7-6	-	TRBJ2-6	TGTGCCAGCAGCTTAGCCAGCTCTGGGGCCAACGTCCTGACTTTC	CASSLASSGANVLTF
-	TRBV2	-	TRBJ2-7	TGTGCCAGCAGTGGGGGGCTAGTCTACGAGCAGTACTTC	CASSGGLVYEQYF
TRBD1	TRBV6-1	-	TRBJ1-5	TGTGCCAGCAGTGCACGGACAGGGGAACAGCCCCAGCATTTT	CASSARTGEQPQHF
-	TRBV29-1	-	TRBJ2-5	TGCAGCGTGAGTCGGGGTTTGGGAGAGACCCAGTACTTC	CSVSRGLGETQYF
-	TRBV30	few	TRBJ2-3	TGTGCTCTTGGAGCTGTTTTTACAGATACGCAGTATTTT	CALGAVFTDTQYF
-	TRBV5-4	few	TRBJ1-1	TGTGCCAGCAGCTTGGGAGTTGGGAACACTGAAGCTTTCTTT	CASSLGVGNTEAFF
-	TRBV7-9	-	TRBJ2-1	TGTGCCAGCAGCATTCACAATGAGCAGTTCTTC	CASSIHNEQFF
-	TRBV27	-	TRBJ1-5	TGTGCCAGCAGTTTTCCCGGGGGAGCCCAGCATTTT	CASSFPGGAQHF
TRBD2	TRBV30	-	TRBJ2-2	TGTGCCTGGAGCCGACTAGCGGCCACCGGGGAGCTGTTTTTT	CAWSRLAATGELFF
TRBD1	TRBV30	few	TRBJ2-4	TGTGCCTGGACCCGGGACAGAAACATTCAGTACTTC	CAWTRDRNIQYF
-	TRBV2	many	TRBJ2-3	TGTGCCAGCAGACCAGGGGCAGATACGCAGTATTTT	CASRPGADTQYF